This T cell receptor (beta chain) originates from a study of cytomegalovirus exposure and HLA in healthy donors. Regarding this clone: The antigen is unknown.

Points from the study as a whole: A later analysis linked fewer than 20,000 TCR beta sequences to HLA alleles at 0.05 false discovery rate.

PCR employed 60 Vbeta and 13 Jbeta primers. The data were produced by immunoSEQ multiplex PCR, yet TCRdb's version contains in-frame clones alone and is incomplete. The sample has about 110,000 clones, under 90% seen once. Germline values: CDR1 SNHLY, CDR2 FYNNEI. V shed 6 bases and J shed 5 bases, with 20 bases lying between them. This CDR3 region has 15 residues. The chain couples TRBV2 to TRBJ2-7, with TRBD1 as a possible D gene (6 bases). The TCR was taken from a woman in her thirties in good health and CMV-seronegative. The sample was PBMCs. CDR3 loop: CASRRDMVGSHEQYF. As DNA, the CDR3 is TGTGCCAGCAGGAGGGACATGGTAGGGTCTCACGAGCAGTACTTC.